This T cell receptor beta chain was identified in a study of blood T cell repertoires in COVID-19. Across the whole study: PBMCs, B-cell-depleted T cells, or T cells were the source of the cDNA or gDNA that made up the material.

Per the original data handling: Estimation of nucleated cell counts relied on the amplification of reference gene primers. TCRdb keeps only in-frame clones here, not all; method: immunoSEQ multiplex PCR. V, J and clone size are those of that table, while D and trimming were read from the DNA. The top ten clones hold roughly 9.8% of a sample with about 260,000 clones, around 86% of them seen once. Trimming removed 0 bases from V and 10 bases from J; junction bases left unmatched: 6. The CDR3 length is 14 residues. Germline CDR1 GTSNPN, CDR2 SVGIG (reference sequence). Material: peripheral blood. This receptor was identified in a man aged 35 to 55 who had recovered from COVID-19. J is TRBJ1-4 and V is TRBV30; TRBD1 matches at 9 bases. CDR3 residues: CAWSVRDREGKLFF. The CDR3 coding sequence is TGTGCCTGGAGTGTACGGGACAGGGAGGGAAAACTGTTTTTT.